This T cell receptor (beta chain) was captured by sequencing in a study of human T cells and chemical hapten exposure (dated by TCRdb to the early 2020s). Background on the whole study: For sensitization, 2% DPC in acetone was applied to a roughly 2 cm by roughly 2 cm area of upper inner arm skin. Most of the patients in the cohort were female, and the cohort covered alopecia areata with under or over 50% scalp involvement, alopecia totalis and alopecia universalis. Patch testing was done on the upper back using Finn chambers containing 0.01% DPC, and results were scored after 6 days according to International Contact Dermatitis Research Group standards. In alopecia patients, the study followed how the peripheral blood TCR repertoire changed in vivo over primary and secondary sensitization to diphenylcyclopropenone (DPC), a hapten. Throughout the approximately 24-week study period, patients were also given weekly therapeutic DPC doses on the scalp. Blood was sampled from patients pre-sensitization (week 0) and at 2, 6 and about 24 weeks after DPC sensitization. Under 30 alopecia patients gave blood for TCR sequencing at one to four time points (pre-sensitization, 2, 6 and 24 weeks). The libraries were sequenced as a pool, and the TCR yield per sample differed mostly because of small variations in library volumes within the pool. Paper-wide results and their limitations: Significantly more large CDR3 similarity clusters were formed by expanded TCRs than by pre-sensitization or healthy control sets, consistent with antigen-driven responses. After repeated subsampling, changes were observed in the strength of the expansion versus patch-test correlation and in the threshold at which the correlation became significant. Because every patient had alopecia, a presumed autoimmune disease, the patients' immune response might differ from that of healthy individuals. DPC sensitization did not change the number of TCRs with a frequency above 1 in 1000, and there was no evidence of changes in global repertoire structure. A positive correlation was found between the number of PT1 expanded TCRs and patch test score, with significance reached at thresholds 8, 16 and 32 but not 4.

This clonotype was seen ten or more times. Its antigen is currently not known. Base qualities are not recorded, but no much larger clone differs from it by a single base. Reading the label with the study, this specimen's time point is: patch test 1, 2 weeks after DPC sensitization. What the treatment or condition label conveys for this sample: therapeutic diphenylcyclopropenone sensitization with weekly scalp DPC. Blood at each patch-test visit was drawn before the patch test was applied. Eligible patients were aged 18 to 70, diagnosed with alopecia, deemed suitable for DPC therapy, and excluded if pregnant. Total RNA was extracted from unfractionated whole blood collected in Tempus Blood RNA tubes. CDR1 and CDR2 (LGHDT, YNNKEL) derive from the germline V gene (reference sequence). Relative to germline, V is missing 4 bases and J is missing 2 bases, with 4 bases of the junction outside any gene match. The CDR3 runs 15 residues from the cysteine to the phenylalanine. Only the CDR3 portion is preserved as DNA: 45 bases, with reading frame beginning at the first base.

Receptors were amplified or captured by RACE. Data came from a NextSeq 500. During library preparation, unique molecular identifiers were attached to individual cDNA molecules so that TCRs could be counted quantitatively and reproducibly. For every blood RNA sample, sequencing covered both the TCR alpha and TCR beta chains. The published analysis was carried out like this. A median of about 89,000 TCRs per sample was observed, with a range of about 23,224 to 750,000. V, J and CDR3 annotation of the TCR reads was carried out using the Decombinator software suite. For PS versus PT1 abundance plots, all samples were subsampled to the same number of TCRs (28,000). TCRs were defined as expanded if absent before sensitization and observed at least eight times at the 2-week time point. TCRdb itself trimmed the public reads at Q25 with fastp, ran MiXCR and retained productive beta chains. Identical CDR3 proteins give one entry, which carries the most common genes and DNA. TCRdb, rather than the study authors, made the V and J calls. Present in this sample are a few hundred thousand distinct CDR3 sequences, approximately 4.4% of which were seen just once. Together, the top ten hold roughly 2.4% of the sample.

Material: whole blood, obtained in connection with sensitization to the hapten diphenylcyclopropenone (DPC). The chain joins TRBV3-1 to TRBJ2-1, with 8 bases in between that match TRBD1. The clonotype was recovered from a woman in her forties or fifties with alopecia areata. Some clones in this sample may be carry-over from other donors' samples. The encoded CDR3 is CASSLSRGPYNEQFF. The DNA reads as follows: TGTGCCAGCAGCCTTTCCAGGGGGCCCTACAATGAGCAGTTCTTC.